The 15 T cell receptor beta chains below come from one sample, sequenced in a study of CD8 T cells in Susac syndrome (dated by TCRdb to about 2019). Libraries were built with the immunoSEQ multiplex PCR assay. RNA was extracted with the RNeasy kit and roughly 0.45 to 1 ug was reverse transcribed using random hexamers. TCRdb ran its own pipeline on the public reads, namely fastp trimming at Q25 and MiXCR clone calling, and kept in-frame beta chains. For every CDR3 protein sequence, its rows merge into one entry that carries the most common genes and DNA. For this sample the table gives 84,000 or so distinct CDR3 sequences, of which around 95% were detected only once. The ten biggest clones cover 0.4% to 0.5% of the sample. The specimen sequenced was CD8+ T cells from PBMCs. Receptors were obtained from a human donor with Susac syndrome.

The chain carries TRBV30 and TRBJ2-2; D unclear. The germline CDR1 and CDR2 sequences are GTSNPN and SVGIG (reference sequence). The CDR3 sequence is 12 residues long. V was cut by 7 bases and J by 0 bases, with 6 bases left in between. The CDR3 DNA sequence: TGTGCCTCCCAAACGAACACCGGGGAGCTGTTTTTT. It encodes CASQTNTGELFF. The variable domain in full, with the rest retrieved from reference TRBV30 and TRBJ2-2, is SQTIHQWPATLVQPVGSPLSLECTVEGTSNPNLYWYRQAAGRGLQLLFYSVGIGQISSEVPQNLSASRPQDRQFILSSKKLLLSDSGFYLCASQTNTGELFFGEGSRLTVL.

The J gene is TRBJ2-7, the V gene TRBV7-8; D ambiguous. V was pared by 1 base and J by 1 base, with 8 bases between. The CDR3 length is 14 residues. The germline CDR1 and CDR2 sequences are SGHVS and FQNEAQ. CDR3 region: CASSLDQVSYEQYF. The CDR3 coding sequence is TGTGCCAGCAGCTTAGATCAGGTATCCTACGAGCAGTACTTC.

This sequence joins TRBV19 and TRBJ2-1, with 9 bases identical to TRBD1. The CDR3 is made up of 14 amino acids. J lost 8 bases, V lost 4 bases, and 6 bases had no gene match. Germline values: CDR1 LNHDA, CDR2 SQIVND (reference sequence). The CDR3 spells CASSRTGGVDEQFF. The CDR3 region has the DNA TGTGCCAGTAGTAGAACAGGGGGCGTGGATGAGCAGTTCTTC.

This chain connects TRBV19 to TRBJ1-2, with TRBD1 as a possible D gene (5 bases). The V end was cut by 5 bases, the J end by 8 bases, with 24 bases between. This CDR3 is 16 amino acids long. Looked up from germline, CDR1 is LNHDA and CDR2 is SQIVND (reference sequence). This CDR3 reads CASSLFSGNGDDGYTF. In nucleotides, the CDR3 is TGTGCCAGTAGTCTATTTTCAGGGAACGGAGACGACGGCTACACCTTC.

The chain recombines TRBV7-9 with TRBJ2-3, with 11 bases lining up with TRBD2. The CDR3 has 16 amino acids. Germline V lookup: CDR1 SEHNR, CDR2 FQNEAQ (reference sequence). The ends lost 5 bases at V and 1 base at J; junction bases unmatched: 5. CDR3 in amino acids: CASSRVAGGGTDTQYF. CDR3 bases: TGTGCCAGCAGCCGTGTAGCGGGAGGGGGCACAGATACGCAGTATTTT.

The rearrangement uses TRBV6-1 and TRBJ2-4, with a weak D call TRBD2 (6 bases). The V end was cut by 6 bases, the J end by 0 bases, with 15 bases between. Germline values: CDR1 MNHNS, CDR2 SASEGT. This CDR3 has 16 amino acids. The CDR3 sequence is CASSPSGGVAKNIQYF. The CDR3 DNA reads TGTGCCAGCAGCCCGAGCGGAGGGGTAGCCAAAAACATTCAGTACTTC.

The chain couples TRBV25-1 to TRBJ2-7; no reliable D call. Trimming shortened V by 2 bases and J by 3 bases, and 8 bases separated the two germline ends. Germline V gives CDR1 MGHDK, CDR2 SYGVNS. The CDR3 runs to 13 residues. CDR3 sequence reads: CASSEPWDYEQYF. For the CDR3, the DNA is TGTGCCAGCAGTGAACCGTGGGACTACGAGCAGTACTTC.

V usage is TRBV6-2 or TRBV6-3 and J usage is TRBJ2-1, with 9 bases that match TRBD2. J lost 7 bases, V lost 2 bases, and 12 bases had no gene match. The CDR3 runs to 17 residues. CDR1 is MNHEY, CDR2 SVGEGT, per germline. This chain's CDR3 is CASSYGPWASGTNEQFF. The CDR3 DNA sequence: TGTGCCAGCAGTTACGGGCCATGGGCTAGCGGGACAAATGAGCAGTTCTTC.

The chain links TRBV28 to TRBJ2-1; no clear D gene. This CDR3 contains 12 residues. In germline, CDR1 is MDHEN, CDR2 SYDVKM. The V and J ends lost 3 bases and 7 bases respectively, with 7 bases between them. The CDR3 sequence is CASSLPQNEQFF. The CDR3 coding sequence is TGTGCCAGCAGTTTGCCTCAAAATGAGCAGTTCTTC.

The chain couples TRBV7-8 to TRBJ2-7; D remains ambiguous. V was pared by 0 bases and J by 6 bases, with 6 bases between. CDR3 length equals 12 residues. From germline, CDR1 is SGHVS and CDR2 FQNEAQ. CDR3 sequence reads: CASSLALSEQYF. The CDR3 DNA reads as TGTGCCAGCAGCTTAGCCCTGAGCGAGCAGTACTTC. The complete variable domain, with remaining parts taken from reference TRBV7-8 and TRBJ2-7, reads GAGVSQSPRYKVAKRGQDVALRCDPISGHVSLFWYQQALGQGPEFLTYFQNEAQLDKSGLPSDRFFAERPEGSVSTLKIQRTQQEDSAVYLCASSLALSEQYFGPGTRLTVT.

DNA for the CDR3: TGTGCCAGCAGCGCCTACGCGAACACCGGGGAGCTGTTTTTT. This codes for CASSAYANTGELFF. The rearrangement joins TRBV9 to TRBJ2-2; D is unclear. The CDR3 has 14 amino acids. The ends were cut back, 3 bases at V and 0 bases at J, with 6 bases in the middle. The V gene's germline CDR1 is SGDLS and CDR2 YYNGEE.

V gene TRBV20-1 combines with J gene TRBJ2-1; D tentatively reads TRBD1 or TRBD2 (6 bases each). The CDR3 covers 17 residues. The V end lost 4 bases, the J end lost 7 bases, and 26 bases lay between the germline ends. Germline-derived CDR1 and CDR2 are DFQATT and SNEGSKA (reference sequence). This CDR3 reads CSATDKPWERGGNEQFF. The CDR3 region has the DNA TGCAGTGCTACAGACAAGCCGTGGGAGCGAGGGGGGAATGAGCAGTTCTTC.

This clonotype was recorded only once. The chain uses TRBV6-2 or TRBV6-3 and TRBJ2-1; TRBD2 might be the D (6 bases). V was shortened by 1 base and J by 9 bases, with 10 bases between the two germline ends. Germline loops: CDR1 MNHEY, CDR2 SVGEGT. The CDR3 is 13 residues long. The CDR3: CASSYFLGGEQFF. The CDR3 nucleotides read TGTGCCAGCAGTTACTTCCTGGGGGGTGAGCAGTTCTTC.

The chain uses TRBV25-1 and TRBJ2-5; 7 bases line up with TRBD1. In germline, CDR1 is MGHDK, CDR2 SYGVNS. Trimming at V came to 5 bases and at J to 2 bases, leaving 5 bases not matched to a gene. The CDR3 extends over 14 amino acids. In nucleotides, the CDR3 is TGTGCCAGCAGTCCACAGGACAGGCAAGAGACCCAGTACTTC. This translates into CASSPQDRQETQYF.

Here the CDR3 DNA reads TGCAGCGTTGGGGTAGACAGGGGACAGGGGTATTTT. Residues: CSVGVDRGQGYF. The genes are TRBV29-1 and TRBJ2-3; 9 nucleotides line up with TRBD1. The V segment lost 4 bases and the J segment 14 bases; nucleotides outside the gene matches: 10. CDR1 and CDR2 from the germline V gene are SQVTM and ANQGSEA. The CDR3 totals 12 residues.